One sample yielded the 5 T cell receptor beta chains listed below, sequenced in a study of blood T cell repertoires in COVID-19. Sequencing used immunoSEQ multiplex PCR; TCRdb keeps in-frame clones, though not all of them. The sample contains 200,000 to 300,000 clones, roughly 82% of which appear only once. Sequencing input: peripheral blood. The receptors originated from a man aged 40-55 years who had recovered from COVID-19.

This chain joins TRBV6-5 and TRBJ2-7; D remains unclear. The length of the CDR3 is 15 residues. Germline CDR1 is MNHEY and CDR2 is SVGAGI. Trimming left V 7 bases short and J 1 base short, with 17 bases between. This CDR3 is CASTPNSGLSYEQYF. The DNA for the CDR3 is TGTGCCAGCACACCTAACAGTGGCCTGTCCTACGAGCAGTACTTC.

The CDR3 DNA reads as TGTGCCATCAGTGTTGAACAGGGGTTTGGCTACACCTTC. This encodes CAISVEQGFGYTF. The V gene is TRBV10-3, the J gene TRBJ1-2; 7 bases are shared with TRBD1. This CDR3 spans 13 amino acids. In germline, CDR1 is ENHRY, CDR2 SYGVKD. V gave up 4 bases and J gave up 7 bases; unmatched junction bases: 6.

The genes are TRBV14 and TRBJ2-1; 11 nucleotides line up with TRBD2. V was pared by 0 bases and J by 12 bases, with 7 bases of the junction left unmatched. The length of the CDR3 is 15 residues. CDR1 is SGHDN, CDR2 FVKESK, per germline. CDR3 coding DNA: TGTGCCAGCAGCCAAGAGTCTAGCGGGGGGAGAGGGCAGTTCTTC. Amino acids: CASSQESSGGRGQFF.

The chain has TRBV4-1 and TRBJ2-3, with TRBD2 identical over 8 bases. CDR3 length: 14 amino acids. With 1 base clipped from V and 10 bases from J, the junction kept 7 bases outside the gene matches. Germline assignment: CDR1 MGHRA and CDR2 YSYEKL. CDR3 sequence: CASSQGWQRGSQYF. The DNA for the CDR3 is TGCGCCAGCAGCCAAGGGTGGCAGCGGGGGTCGCAGTATTTT.

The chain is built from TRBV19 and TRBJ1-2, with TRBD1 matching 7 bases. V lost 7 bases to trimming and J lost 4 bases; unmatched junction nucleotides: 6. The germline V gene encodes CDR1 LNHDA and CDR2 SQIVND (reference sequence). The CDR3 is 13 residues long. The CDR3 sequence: CASNRGGGYGYTF. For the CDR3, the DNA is TGTGCCAGTAACAGAGGGGGCGGCTATGGCTACACCTTC. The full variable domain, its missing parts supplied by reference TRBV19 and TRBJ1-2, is DGGITQSPKYLFRKEGQNVTLSCEQNLNHDAMYWYRQDPGQGLRLIYYSQIVNDFQKGDIAEGYSVSREKKESFPLTVTSAQKNPTAFYLCASNRGGGYGYTFGSGTRLTVV.